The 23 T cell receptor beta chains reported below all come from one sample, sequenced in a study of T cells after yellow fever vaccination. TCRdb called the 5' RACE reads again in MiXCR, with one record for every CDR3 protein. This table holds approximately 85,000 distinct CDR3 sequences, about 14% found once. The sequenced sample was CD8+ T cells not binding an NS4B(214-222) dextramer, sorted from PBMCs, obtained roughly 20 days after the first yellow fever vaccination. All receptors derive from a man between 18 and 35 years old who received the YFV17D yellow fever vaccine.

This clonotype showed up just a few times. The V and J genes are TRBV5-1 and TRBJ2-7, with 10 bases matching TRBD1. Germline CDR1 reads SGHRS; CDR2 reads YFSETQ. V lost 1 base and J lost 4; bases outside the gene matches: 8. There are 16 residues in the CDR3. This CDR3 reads CASSLFQTGGGYEQYF. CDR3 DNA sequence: TGCGCCAGCAGCTTGTTCCAGACAGGGGGCGGGTACGAGCAGTACTTC.

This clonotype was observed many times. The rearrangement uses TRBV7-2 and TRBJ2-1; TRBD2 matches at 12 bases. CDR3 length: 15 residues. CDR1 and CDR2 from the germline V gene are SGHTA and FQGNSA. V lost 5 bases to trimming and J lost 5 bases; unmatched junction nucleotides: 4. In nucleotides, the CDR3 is TGTGCCAGCAGCCCCGGACTAGCGGGGAACAATGAGCAGTTCTTC. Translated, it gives CASSPGLAGNNEQFF.

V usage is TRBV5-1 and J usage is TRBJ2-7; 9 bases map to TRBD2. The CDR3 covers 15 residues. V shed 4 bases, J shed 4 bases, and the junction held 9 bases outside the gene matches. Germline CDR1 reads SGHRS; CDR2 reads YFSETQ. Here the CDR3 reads CASSTYSGRKYEQYF. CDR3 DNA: TGCGCCAGCAGCACCTATAGCGGGAGAAAATACGAGCAGTACTTC.

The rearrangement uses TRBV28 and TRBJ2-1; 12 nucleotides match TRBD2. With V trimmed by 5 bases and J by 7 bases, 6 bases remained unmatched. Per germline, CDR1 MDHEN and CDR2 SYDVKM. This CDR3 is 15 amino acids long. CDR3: CASSPSGTSGNEQFF. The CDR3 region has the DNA TGTGCCAGCAGTCCCTCCGGGACTAGCGGGAATGAGCAGTTCTTC.

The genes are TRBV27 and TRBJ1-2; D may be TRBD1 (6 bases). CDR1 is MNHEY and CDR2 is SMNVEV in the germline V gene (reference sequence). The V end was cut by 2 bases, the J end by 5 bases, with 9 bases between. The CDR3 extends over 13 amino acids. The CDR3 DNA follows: TGTGCCAGCAGTTTAACAGGGTTATATGGCTACACCTTC. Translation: CASSLTGLYGYTF.

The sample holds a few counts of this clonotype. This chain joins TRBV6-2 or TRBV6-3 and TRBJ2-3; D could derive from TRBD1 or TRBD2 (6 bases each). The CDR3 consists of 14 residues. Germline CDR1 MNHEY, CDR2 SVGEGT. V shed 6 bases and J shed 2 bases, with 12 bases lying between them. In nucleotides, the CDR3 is TGTGCCAGCAGAATCGGGGGCCCCACAGATACGCAGTATTTT. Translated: CASRIGGPTDTQYF.

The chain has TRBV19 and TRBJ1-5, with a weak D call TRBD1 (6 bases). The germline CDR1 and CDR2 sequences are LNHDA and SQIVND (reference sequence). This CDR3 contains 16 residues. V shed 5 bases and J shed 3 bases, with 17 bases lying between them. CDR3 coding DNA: TGTGCCAGTAGTGTCTCCACAGGGCGACTCAATCAGCCCCAGCATTTT. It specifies CASSVSTGRLNQPQHF.

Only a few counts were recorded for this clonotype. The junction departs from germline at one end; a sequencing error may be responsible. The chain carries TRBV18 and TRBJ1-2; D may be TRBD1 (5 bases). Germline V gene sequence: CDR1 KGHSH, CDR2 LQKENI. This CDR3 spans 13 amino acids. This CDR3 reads CASSPRGAYDYTF. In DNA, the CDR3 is TGTGCCAGCTCACCACGAGGGGCATATGACTACACCTTC.

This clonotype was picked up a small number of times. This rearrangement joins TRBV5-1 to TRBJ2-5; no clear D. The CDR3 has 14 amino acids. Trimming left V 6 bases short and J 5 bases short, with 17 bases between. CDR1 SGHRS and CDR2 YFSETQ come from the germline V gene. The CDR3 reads CASTPVEVRETQYF. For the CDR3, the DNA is TGCGCCAGCACCCCGGTTGAGGTTCGGGAGACCCAGTACTTC.

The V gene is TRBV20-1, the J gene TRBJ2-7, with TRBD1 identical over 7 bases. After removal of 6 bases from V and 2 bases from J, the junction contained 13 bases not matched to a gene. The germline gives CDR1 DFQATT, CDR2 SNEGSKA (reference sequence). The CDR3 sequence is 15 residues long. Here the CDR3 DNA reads TGCAGTGCCCACCCCCGAAGGGGGCTTACCTACGAGCAGTACTTC. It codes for CSAHPRRGLTYEQYF.

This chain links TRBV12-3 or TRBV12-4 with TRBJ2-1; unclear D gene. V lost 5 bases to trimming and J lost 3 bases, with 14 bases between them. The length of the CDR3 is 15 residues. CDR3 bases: TGTGCCAGCAGTCCCCACGGCGGCGACTACAATGAGCAGTTCTTC. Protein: CASSPHGGDYNEQFF.

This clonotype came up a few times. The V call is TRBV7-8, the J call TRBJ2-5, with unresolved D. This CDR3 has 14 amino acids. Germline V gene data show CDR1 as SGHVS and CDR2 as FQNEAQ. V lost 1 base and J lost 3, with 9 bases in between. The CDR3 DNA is TGTGCCAGCAGCTTAGTTTCGTGGAAAGAGACCCAGTACTTC. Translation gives CASSLVSWKETQYF.

CDR3 in amino acids: CASSQSGTGPYNEQFF. The CDR3 DNA sequence: TGTGCCAGCAGCCAGTCCGGGACAGGGCCCTACAATGAGCAGTTCTTC. This chain uses TRBV14 with TRBJ2-1, with 9 positions matching TRBD1. J gave up 2 bases and V 3 bases, and 5 bases lay outside the gene matches. This CDR3 comprises 16 residues. Germline CDR1 SGHDN, CDR2 FVKESK.

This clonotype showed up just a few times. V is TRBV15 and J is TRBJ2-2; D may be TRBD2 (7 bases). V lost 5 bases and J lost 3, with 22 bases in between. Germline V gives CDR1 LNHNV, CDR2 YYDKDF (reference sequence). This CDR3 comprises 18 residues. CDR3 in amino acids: CATSVKGLAGAYTGELFF. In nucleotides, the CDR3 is TGTGCCACCAGCGTCAAGGGGCTCGCGGGGGCATACACCGGGGAGCTGTTTTTT.

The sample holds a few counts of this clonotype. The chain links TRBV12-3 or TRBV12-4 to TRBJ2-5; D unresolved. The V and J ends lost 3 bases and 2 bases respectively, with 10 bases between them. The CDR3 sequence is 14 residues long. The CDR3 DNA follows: TGTGCCAGCAGTTTGTGGCGGATACAAGAGACCCAGTACTTC. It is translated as CASSLWRIQETQYF.

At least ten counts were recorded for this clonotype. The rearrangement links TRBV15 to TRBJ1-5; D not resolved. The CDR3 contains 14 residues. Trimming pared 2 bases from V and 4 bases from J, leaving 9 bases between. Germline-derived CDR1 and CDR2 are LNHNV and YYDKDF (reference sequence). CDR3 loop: CATSRPPGNQPQHF. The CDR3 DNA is TGTGCCACCAGCAGACCCCCGGGGAATCAGCCCCAGCATTTT.

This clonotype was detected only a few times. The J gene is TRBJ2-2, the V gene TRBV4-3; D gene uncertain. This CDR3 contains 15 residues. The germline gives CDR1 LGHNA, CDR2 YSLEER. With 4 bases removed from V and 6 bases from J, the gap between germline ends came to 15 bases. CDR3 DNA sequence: TGCGCCAGCAGCCCCCTAGGCCCTCTAGCCGGGGAGCTGTTTTTT. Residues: CASSPLGPLAGELFF.

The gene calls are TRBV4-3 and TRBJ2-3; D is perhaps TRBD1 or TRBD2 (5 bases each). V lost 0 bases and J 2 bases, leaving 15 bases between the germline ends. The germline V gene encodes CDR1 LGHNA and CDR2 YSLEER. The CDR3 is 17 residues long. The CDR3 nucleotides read TGCGCCAGCAGCCAAGAGCGACCGGGACCCTCCACAGATACGCAGTATTTT. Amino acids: CASSQERPGPSTDTQYF.

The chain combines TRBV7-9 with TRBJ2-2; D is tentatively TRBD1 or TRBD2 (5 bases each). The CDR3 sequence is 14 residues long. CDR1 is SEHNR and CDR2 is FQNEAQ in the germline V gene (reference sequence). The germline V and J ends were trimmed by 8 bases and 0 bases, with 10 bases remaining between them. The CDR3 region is CASSGTANTGELFF. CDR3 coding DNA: TGTGCCAGCTCCGGGACGGCGAACACCGGGGAGCTGTTTTTT.

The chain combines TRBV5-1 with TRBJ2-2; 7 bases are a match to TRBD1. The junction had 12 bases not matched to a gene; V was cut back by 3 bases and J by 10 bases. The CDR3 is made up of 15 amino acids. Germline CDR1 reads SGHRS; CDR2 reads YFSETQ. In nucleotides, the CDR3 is TGCGCCAGCAGCTACGGGGACAGCGCCGGGGAGGAGCTGTTTTTT. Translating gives CASSYGDSAGEELFF.

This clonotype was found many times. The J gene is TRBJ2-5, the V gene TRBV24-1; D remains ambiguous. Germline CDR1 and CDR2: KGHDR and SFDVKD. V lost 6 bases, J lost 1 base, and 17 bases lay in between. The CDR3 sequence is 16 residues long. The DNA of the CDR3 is TGTGCCACCAGTCCGTTGCCTACTCTACCCCAAGAGACCCAGTACTTC. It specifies CATSPLPTLPQETQYF.

CDR3 protein: CASSFVGNTEAFF. Written as DNA, the CDR3 is TGTGCCAGCAGCTTTGTAGGGAACACTGAAGCTTTCTTT. This rearrangement joins TRBV13 to TRBJ1-1, with D unclear. The CDR3 runs 13 residues. CDR1 and CDR2 from the germline V gene are PRHDT and FYEKMQ (reference sequence). Trimming stripped 3 bases from V and 1 base from J, with 6 bases between.

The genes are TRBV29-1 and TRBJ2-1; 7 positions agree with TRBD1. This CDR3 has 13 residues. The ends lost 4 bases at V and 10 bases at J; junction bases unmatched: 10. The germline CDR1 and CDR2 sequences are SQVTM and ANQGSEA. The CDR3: CSVALDRVWEQFF. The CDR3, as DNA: TGCAGCGTTGCCCTTGACAGGGTATGGGAGCAGTTCTTC.